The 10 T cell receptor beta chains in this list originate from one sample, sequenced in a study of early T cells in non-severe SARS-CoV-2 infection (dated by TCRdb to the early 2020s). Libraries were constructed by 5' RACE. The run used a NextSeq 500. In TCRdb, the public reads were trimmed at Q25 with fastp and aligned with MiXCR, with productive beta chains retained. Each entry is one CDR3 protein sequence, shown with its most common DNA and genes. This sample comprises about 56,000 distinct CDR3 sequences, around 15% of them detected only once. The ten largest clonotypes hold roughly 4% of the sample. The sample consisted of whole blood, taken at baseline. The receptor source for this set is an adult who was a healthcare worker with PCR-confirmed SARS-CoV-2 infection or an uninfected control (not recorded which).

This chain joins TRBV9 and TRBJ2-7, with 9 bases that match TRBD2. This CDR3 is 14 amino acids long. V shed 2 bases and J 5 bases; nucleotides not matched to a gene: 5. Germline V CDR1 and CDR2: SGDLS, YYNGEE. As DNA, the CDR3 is TGTGCCAGCAGCGTTAGCGGGAGTATCGACGAGCAGTACTTC. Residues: CASSVSGSIDEQYF.

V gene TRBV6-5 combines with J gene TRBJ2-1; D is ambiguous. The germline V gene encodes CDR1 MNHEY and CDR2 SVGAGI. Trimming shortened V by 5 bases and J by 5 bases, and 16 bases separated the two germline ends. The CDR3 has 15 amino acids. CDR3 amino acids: CASSPLVGRDNEQFF. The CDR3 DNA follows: TGTGCCAGCAGTCCCCTCGTAGGTAGAGACAATGAGCAGTTCTTC.

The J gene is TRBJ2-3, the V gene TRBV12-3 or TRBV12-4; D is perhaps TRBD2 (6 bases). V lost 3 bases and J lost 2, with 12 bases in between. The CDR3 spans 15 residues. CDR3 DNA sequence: TGTGCCAGCAGTTTCTTTGCGGGACCCACAGATACGCAGTATTTT. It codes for CASSFFAGPTDTQYF.

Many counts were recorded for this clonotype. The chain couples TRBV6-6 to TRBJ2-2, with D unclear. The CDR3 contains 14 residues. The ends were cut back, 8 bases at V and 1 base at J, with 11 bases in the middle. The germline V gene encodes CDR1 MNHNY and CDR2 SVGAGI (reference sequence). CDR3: CASGTEMNTGELFF. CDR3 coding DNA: TGTGCCAGCGGAACTGAGATGAACACCGGGGAGCTGTTTTTT.

The CDR3 DNA reads TGTGCCAGCAGTCATTTGACAGGGGGGTCGTCTACTGAAGCTTTCTTT. Translating it yields CASSHLTGGSSTEAFF. The chain employs TRBV7-9 and TRBJ1-1; 9 nucleotides line up with TRBD1. The germline V gene has CDR1 SEHNR and CDR2 FQNEAQ (reference sequence). V shed 6 bases, J shed 5 bases, and the junction held 13 bases outside the gene matches. The CDR3 is 16 residues long.

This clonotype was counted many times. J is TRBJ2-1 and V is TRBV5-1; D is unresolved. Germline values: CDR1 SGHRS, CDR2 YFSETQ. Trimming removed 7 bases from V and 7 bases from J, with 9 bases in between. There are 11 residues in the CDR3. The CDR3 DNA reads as TGCGCCAGCGGAGCCTTGAATGAGCAGTTCTTC. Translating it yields CASGALNEQFF.

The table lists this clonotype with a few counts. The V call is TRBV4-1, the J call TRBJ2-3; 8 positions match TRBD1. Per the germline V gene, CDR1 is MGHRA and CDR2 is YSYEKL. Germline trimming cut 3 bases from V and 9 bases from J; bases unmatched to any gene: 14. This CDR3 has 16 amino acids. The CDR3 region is CASSHPLGQGSWTQYF. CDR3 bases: TGCGCCAGCAGCCACCCCCTCGGACAGGGAAGTTGGACGCAGTATTTT.

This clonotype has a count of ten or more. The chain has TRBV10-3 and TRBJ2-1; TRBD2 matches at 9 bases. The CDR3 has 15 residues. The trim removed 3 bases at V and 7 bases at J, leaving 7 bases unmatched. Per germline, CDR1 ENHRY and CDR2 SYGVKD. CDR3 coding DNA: TGTGCCATCAGTGAAAGACTAGCGGATGATAATGAGCAGTTCTTC. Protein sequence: CAISERLADDNEQFF.

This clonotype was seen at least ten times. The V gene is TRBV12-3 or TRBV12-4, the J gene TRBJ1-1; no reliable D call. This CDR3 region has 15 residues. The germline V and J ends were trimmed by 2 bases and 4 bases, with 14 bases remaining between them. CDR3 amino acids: CASSLNPGVGTEAFF. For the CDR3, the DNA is TGTGCCAGCAGTTTAAACCCCGGTGTAGGCACTGAAGCTTTCTTT.

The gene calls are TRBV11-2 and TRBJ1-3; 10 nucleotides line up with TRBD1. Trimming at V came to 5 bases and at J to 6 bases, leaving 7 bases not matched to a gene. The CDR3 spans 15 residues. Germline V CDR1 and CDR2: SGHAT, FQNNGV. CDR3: CASSTDRGRENTIYF. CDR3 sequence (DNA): TGTGCCAGCAGCACCGACAGGGGGCGAGAAAACACCATATATTTT.